This T cell receptor (beta chain) was recovered during a study of blood T cell repertoires in COVID-19. Overall study context: Collection of acute and convalescent COVID-19 samples took place in the United States, Italy and Spain.

This clone was picked up one time. Assay: immunoSEQ multiplex PCR; the TCRdb copy retains only in-frame clones and omits some. The repertoire holds around 210,000 clones, with approximately 90% as singletons. The source of this sequence is a man between 50 and 59 years old with COVID-19, enrolled during active disease. Input material: peripheral blood.

The CDR3 region has the DNA TGTGCCAGCAGTCCAACTTTTTCGGATACGCAGTATTTT. Amino acid sequence: CASSPTFSDTQYF. The chain has TRBV6-4 and TRBJ2-3, with D hard to call. With 5 bases removed from V and 6 bases from J, the gap between germline ends came to 12 bases. The CDR3 consists of 13 residues. CDR1 MRHNA and CDR2 SNTAGT come from the germline V gene.